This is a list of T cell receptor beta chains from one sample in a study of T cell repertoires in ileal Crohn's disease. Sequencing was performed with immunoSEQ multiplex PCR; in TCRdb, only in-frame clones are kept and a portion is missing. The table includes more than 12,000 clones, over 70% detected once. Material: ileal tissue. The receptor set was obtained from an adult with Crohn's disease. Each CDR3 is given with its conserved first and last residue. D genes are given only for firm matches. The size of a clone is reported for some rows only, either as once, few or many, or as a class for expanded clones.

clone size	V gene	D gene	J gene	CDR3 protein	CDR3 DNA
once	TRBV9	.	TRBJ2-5	CASSAEETQYF	TGTGCCAGCAGCGCCGAAGAGACCCAGTACTTC
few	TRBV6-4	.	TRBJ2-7	CASSDLGSSYEQYF	TGTGCCAGCAGTGACCTTGGCAGTTCCTACGAGCAGTACTTC
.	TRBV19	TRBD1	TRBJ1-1	CASRTDRGFGAFF	TGTGCCAGTAGGACCGACAGGGGCTTTGGGGCTTTCTTT
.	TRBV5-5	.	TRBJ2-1	CASSLVGSSYNEQFF	TGTGCCAGCAGCTTGGTTGGGTCCTCCTACAATGAGCAGTTCTTC
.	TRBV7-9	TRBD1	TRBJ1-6	CASGKGQGNSPLHF	TGTGCCAGCGGAAAGGGACAGGGTAATTCACCCCTCCACTTT
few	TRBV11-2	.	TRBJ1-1	CASSLEITEAFF	TGTGCCAGCAGCTTAGAAATCACTGAAGCTTTCTTT
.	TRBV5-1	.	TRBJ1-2	CASSSQPGANYGYTF	TGCGCCAGCAGCTCGCAACCGGGAGCCAACTATGGCTACACCTTC
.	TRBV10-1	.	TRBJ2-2	CASSDTRNTGELFF	TGCGCCAGCAGTGACACCAGGAACACCGGGGAGCTGTTTTTT
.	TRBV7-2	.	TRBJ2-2	CASSAGLGQGTGELFF	TGTGCCAGCAGCGCAGGACTAGGTCAGGGGACCGGGGAGCTGTTTTTT
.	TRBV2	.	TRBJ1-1	CASRLTGFNTEAFF	TGTGCCAGCAGGCTGACAGGTTTTAACACTGAAGCTTTCTTT
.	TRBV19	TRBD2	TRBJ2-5	CASSIGPGGGGQETQYF	TGTGCCAGTAGTATAGGTCCGGGAGGCGGGGGGCAAGAGACCCAGTACTTC
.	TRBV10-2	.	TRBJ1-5	CASSDSNQPQHF	TGCGCCAGCAGCGATAGCAATCAGCCCCAGCATTTT
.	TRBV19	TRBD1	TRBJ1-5	CASSSDRPNNQPQHF	TGTGCCAGTAGTTCGGACAGGCCGAACAATCAGCCCCAGCATTTT
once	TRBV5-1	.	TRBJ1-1	CASSPGGGRMNTEAFF	TGCGCCAGCAGCCCGGGGGGAGGGCGGATGAACACTGAAGCTTTCTTT